The 16 T cell receptor beta chains presented below share a single source sample, sequenced in a study of blood T cell repertoires in COVID-19. The table came from immunoSEQ multiplex PCR; TCRdb's copy has only in-frame clones and leaves some out. The data show roughly 380,000 clones, with approximately 90% seen just once and about 1.6% held by the top ten. Sequenced input: peripheral blood. The receptors derive from a woman aged 40 to 50 with COVID-19, enrolled during active disease.

The table lists this clone with a count of one. The chain has TRBV30 and TRBJ1-2; D uncertain. Trimming removed 1 base from V and 4 bases from J, with 7 bases in between. There are 12 residues in the CDR3. Germline V gene lookup returns CDR1 GTSNPN and CDR2 SVGIG (reference sequence). CDR3 bases: TGTGCCTGGAGTGATGAGGGCTATGGCTACACCTTC. Protein: CAWSDEGYGYTF.

This chain uses TRBV2 with TRBJ1-2, with TRBD1 matching over 7 bases. The ends lost 4 bases at V and 7 bases at J; junction bases unmatched: 12. The CDR3 covers 15 residues. Germline assignment: CDR1 SNHLY and CDR2 FYNNEI. CDR3 sequence reads: CASSASGTESGGYTF. The CDR3 DNA is TGTGCCAGCAGTGCTTCCGGGACAGAGTCTGGTGGCTACACCTTC.

The V call is TRBV19, the J call TRBJ2-1; D might be TRBD2 (6 bases). Trimming took off 7 bases at V and 7 bases at J, with 26 bases between the two ends. CDR1 is LNHDA, CDR2 SQIVND, per germline (reference sequence). The CDR3 runs 17 residues. In DNA form, the CDR3 reads TGTGCCAGTACCCTCGTGATTGGCGGGACGATAGGGAATGAGCAGTTCTTC. This codes for CASTLVIGGTIGNEQFF.

The V and J genes are TRBV6-5 and TRBJ1-1; a weak D match, TRBD1 (6 bases). V was cut by 6 bases and J by 1 base, with 15 bases left in between. The CDR3 runs to 15 residues. Germline CDR1 reads MNHEY; CDR2 reads SVGAGI. CDR3 DNA: TGTGCCAGCAGCCAATCAGGGGCGGGGAACACTGAAGCTTTCTTT. Protein product: CASSQSGAGNTEAFF.

V and J are TRBV2 and TRBJ2-2, with TRBD1 identical over 7 bases. This CDR3 has 16 residues. Losses at the gene ends were 11 bases for V and 2 bases for J; bases not matched to a gene: 14. Germline loops: CDR1 SNHLY, CDR2 FYNNEI. The CDR3, as DNA: TGTGCCCGTCGGGACAGACAGGGTTTAAACACCGGGGAGCTGTTTTTT. This codes for CARRDRQGLNTGELFF.

The V call is TRBV5-4, the J call TRBJ1-4; D unclear. Trimming stripped 1 base from V and 0 bases from J, with 4 bases between. CDR1 is SGHNT and CDR2 is YYREEE in the germline V gene (reference sequence). The CDR3 spans 14 residues. DNA for the CDR3: TGTGCCAGCAGCTTGAGCGCAACTAATGAAAAACTGTTTTTT. Translation gives CASSLSATNEKLFF.

The gene calls are TRBV7-2 and TRBJ2-1; the match to TRBD2 covers 11 bases. The CDR3 covers 17 residues. Per the germline V gene, CDR1 is SGHTA and CDR2 is FQGNSA. V lost 0 bases, J lost 9 bases, and 10 bases stayed unmatched. CDR3 sequence: CASSLAASGGKTGEQFF. The CDR3 DNA reads as TGTGCCAGCAGCTTAGCGGCTAGCGGGGGGAAGACGGGTGAGCAGTTCTTC.

DNA for the CDR3: TGCGCCAGCAGCCAAGAAGACCTCGGAGGATATAATTCACCCCTCCACTTT. Amino acid sequence: CASSQEDLGGYNSPLHF. This chain connects TRBV4-3 to TRBJ1-6, with unresolved D. Germline CDR1 is LGHNA and CDR2 is YSLEER. This CDR3 spans 17 amino acids. Trimming pared 0 bases from V and 4 bases from J, leaving 13 bases between.

J is TRBJ1-1 and V is TRBV28; no firm D call. CDR1 and CDR2 from the germline V gene are MDHEN and SYDVKM. The V and J ends lost 1 base and 5 bases respectively, with 5 bases between them. The CDR3 length is 12 residues. The CDR3 is CASSLSRTEAFF. CDR3 bases: TGTGCCAGCAGTTTATCCCGTACTGAAGCTTTCTTT.

This rearrangement joins TRBV6-6 to TRBJ2-7; a weak D match, TRBD1 (6 bases). The germline gives CDR1 MNHNY, CDR2 SVGAGI (reference sequence). V was cut by 6 bases and J by 3 bases, with 18 bases left in between. This CDR3 has 15 residues. The DNA of the CDR3 is TGTGCCAGCAGAAACGGGACATCGCCAGGCTACGAGCAGTACTTC. Residues: CASRNGTSPGYEQYF.

The chain couples TRBV6-1 to TRBJ1-3; D is undetermined. Germline V CDR1 and CDR2: MNHNS, SASEGT. With 1 base removed from V and 4 bases from J, the gap between germline ends came to 2 bases. This CDR3 region has 12 residues. The CDR3 DNA reads TGTGCCAGCAGTGAAGTAGGAAACACCATATATTTT. As protein: CASSEVGNTIYF.

The chain has TRBV12-3 or TRBV12-4 and TRBJ1-4; D is unresolved. The CDR3 sequence is 13 residues long. V was cut by 4 bases and J by 8 bases, with 11 bases left in between. The CDR3 is CASSWQAGEKLFF. The CDR3, as DNA: TGTGCCAGCAGTTGGCAGGCGGGAGAAAAACTGTTTTTT.

The chain uses TRBV2 and TRBJ1-2, with 8 positions matching TRBD1. Trimming took 7 bases from V and 7 from J; bases not matched to a gene: 8. In germline, CDR1 is SNHLY, CDR2 FYNNEI. The CDR3 consists of 13 residues. The CDR3 nucleotides are TGTGCCAGCACCCCGGCAGGGGGCGGTGGCTACACCTTC. This codes for CASTPAGGGGYTF.

The CDR3 DNA reads TGCGCCAGCAGCCTCTGGACTAGCGGCCGAAATGGCAACATTCAGTACTTC. Its translation is CASSLWTSGRNGNIQYF. This chain connects TRBV4-1 to TRBJ2-4; the match to TRBD2 covers 10 bases. Germline CDR1 is MGHRA and CDR2 is YSYEKL. V lost 4 bases and J lost 7; bases outside the gene matches: 13. This CDR3 region has 17 residues.

The chain employs TRBV11-1 and TRBJ2-7; 8 nucleotides line up with TRBD2. The CDR3 has 15 residues. Germline lookup yields CDR1 SGHAT and CDR2 FQDESV (reference sequence). V shed 3 bases and J 5 bases; nucleotides not matched to a gene: 9. CDR3 DNA: TGTGCCAGCAGCTTTGAGGCGGGGGGCTTTAACGAGCAGTACTTC. It specifies CASSFEAGGFNEQYF.

The chain is built from TRBV19 and TRBJ2-3; perhaps TRBD2 as D (6 bases). The CDR3 is 15 amino acids. CDR1 and CDR2 from the germline V gene are LNHDA and SQIVND (reference sequence). Trimming removed 4 bases at V and 2 bases at J, with 13 bases between. The DNA of the CDR3 is TGTGCCAGTAGTACGGGACTGAGAGACACAGATACGCAGTATTTT. Translation: CASSTGLRDTDTQYF. Looking up the rest from reference TRBV19 and TRBJ2-3 gives the full variable domain: DGGITQSPKYLFRKEGQNVTLSCEQNLNHDAMYWYRQDPGQGLRLIYYSQIVNDFQKGDIAEGYSVSREKKESFPLTVTSAQKNPTAFYLCASSTGLRDTDTQYFGPGTRLTVL.